These T cell receptor beta chains were read from a single sample in a study of cytomegalovirus exposure and HLA in healthy donors. TCRdb's table, derived via immunoSEQ multiplex PCR, lists solely in-frame clones and lacks some. The sample yields around 120,000 clones, of which the top ten take up roughly 0.64%. The sample was PBMCs. The source is a middle-aged man in good health and CMV-seronegative. Each CDR3 is given without its conserved first and last residue.

v_gene,j_gene,CDR3aa
TRBV15,TRBJ1-4,ATSRGIQGTNEKLF
TRBV15,TRBJ2-1,ATSRLAGGPRSNEQF
TRBV11-3,TRBJ2-1,ASSTLAGEQPGNEQF
TRBV18,TRBJ2-5,ASSLSEETQY
TRBV12-5,TRBJ2-2,ASGLGGTGELF
TRBV5-8,TRBJ2-2,ASSLVGYSTGELF
TRBV11-2,TRBJ1-2,ASSLIQGPLHT
TRBV18,TRBJ1-3,ASSPPTGGGNTIY
TRBV5-6,TRBJ2-5,ASSSMAPPETQY
TRBV7-9,TRBJ1-2,ASSQAGFGGYT
TRBV6-5,TRBJ2-7,ASSLGQFYEQY
TRBV7-9,TRBJ1-2,ASPGTGEGYT
TRBV9,TRBJ2-7,ASSSFTGGSSGNRQY
TRBV30,TRBJ2-3,AWTKAGVRDTQY
TRBV4-3,TRBJ2-2,ASSQGGQGATIGELF